The following is a T cell receptor (beta chain) sequence with its context. The data were taken from a study of blood T cell repertoires in COVID-19. In the study overall: Acute and convalescent COVID-19 samples came from the United States, Italy and Spain. The analysed material was cDNA or gDNA that came from T cells, B-cell-depleted T cells, or PBMCs.

Authors' analysis steps: For nucleated cells, counts were estimated from reference gene primer amplification. Profiling relied on immunoSEQ multiplex PCR, and the TCRdb table lists in-frame clones only, not all of them. V and J calls plus clone size are reproduced from that table; the DNA served to infer D and trimming. The sample includes hundreds of thousands of clones, approximately 90% of them seen just once. CDR3 length: 19 amino acids. CDR1 and CDR2 from the germline V gene are LNHDA and SQIVND (reference sequence). J lost 2 bases, V lost 5 bases, and 18 bases had no gene match. The V and J genes are TRBV19 and TRBJ1-1; TRBD1 matches 9 bases. The clonotype was recovered from a woman aged 25 to 39 with active or convalescent COVID-19. The specimen sequenced was peripheral blood. The CDR3 reads CASSYSVWDRDVGNTEAFF. In DNA form, the CDR3 reads TGTGCCAGTAGTTATAGTGTATGGGACAGGGACGTGGGAAACACTGAAGCTTTCTTT.